These 9 T cell receptor beta chains originate from one sample sequenced in a study of T cells in Graves' hyperthyroidism and ophthalmopathy. There were TCR beta CDR3 regions amplified from RNA transcripts. Carried out on the TCR CDR3, a first-round RT-PCR used the HTBI primer set. MiXCR, applied by TCRdb to the multiplex PCR reads, yields one record per CDR3 protein. The sample includes approximately 530,000 distinct CDR3 sequences, approximately 20% of them seen just once. The specimen was blood. These receptors were obtained from a man aged 40-49 years with Graves' ophthalmopathy.

This clonotype has a handful of counts. This sequence joins TRBV6-1 and TRBJ1-1, with 7 bases aligning to TRBD1. Germline values: CDR1 MNHNS, CDR2 SASEGT. CDR3 length equals 14 residues. V trimming: 7 bases; J trimming: 5 bases; junction bases outside the gene matches: 10. The CDR3 region has the DNA TGTGCCAGCACCAGGGGGGGGGTTCAGACTGAAGCTTTCTTT. Its translation: CASTRGGVQTEAFF.

This clonotype occurred a few times. The V and J genes are TRBV4-1 and TRBJ2-4; TRBD2 agrees at 10 bases. Germline CDR1 and CDR2: MGHRA and YSYEKL. V lost 1 base and J lost 8; bases outside the gene matches: 14. CDR3 length: 18 residues. The CDR3 DNA reads as TGCGCCAGCAGCCAAGGGACTCGGACTAGCGGTCCAAGGGACATTCAGTACTTC. Translating it yields CASSQGTRTSGPRDIQYF.

The chain recombines TRBV27 with TRBJ2-1; D possibly corresponds to TRBD1 (5 bases). The V end was cut by 6 bases, the J end by 4 bases, with 19 bases between. This CDR3 is built from 16 residues. The V gene's germline CDR1 is MNHEY and CDR2 SMNVEV (reference sequence). CDR3: CASSPDPPRQYNEQFF. The CDR3 region has the DNA TGTGCCAGCAGCCCCGACCCCCCCCGACAGTACAATGAGCAGTTCTTC.

This clonotype was seen a single time. Just one base apart from a much larger clone, this may be a read error. This chain joins TRBV20-1 and TRBJ2-1; tentative D call: TRBD2 (6 bases). The CDR3 runs 15 residues. Germline V gene data show CDR1 as DFQATT and CDR2 as SNEGSKA (reference sequence). CDR3 DNA: TGCAGTGCTAGGAGAGCGGGCGGCTCCTACAATAAGCAGTTCTTC. As protein: CSARRAGGSYNKQFF.

This clonotype has only one observation. J is TRBJ2-7 and V is TRBV20-1, with no clear D. The CDR3 extends over 11 amino acids. V was cut by 5 bases and J by 4 bases, with 9 bases left in between. Germline CDR1 DFQATT, CDR2 SNEGSKA (reference sequence). In nucleotides, the CDR3 is TGCAGTGCTCCTTACGTGTACGAGCAGTACTTC. Translated: CSAPYVYEQYF.

This clonotype has at least ten counts. J is TRBJ2-5 and V is TRBV7-2, with 9 bases identical to TRBD1. Germline CDR1 SGHTA, CDR2 FQGNSA. V trimming: 1 base; J trimming: 3 bases; junction bases outside the gene matches: 15. The CDR3 has 19 amino acids. The CDR3 protein is CASSLVLTGGLPKEETQYF. DNA for the CDR3: TGTGCCAGCAGCTTAGTGCTAACAGGGGGCCTACCGAAAGAAGAGACCCAGTACTTC.

This clonotype was seen a few times. The junction differs from germline at one of its ends, possibly a read error. This chain connects TRBV12-3 or TRBV12-4 to TRBJ2-7; unclear D gene. This CDR3 has 12 residues. The CDR3 protein is CEKTGGSYEQYF. CDR3 DNA: TGCGAAAAAACGGGTGGGTCCTACGAGCAGTACTTC.

The chain is built from TRBV12-3 or TRBV12-4 and TRBJ2-1; D possibly matches TRBD1 or TRBD2 (5 bases each). This CDR3 has 18 residues. V lost 0 bases and J 0 bases, leaving 15 bases between the germline ends. The chain's CDR3 is CASSLAGPAVSSYNEQFF. CDR3 DNA sequence: TGTGCCAGCAGTTTAGCGGGACCAGCGGTTAGCTCCTACAATGAGCAGTTCTTC.

J is TRBJ2-3 and V is TRBV6-1; TRBD1 is a possible D gene (5 bases). Germline assignment: CDR1 MNHNS and CDR2 SASEGT. The CDR3 runs to 15 residues. V was clipped by 1 base and J by 7 bases, with 15 bases between them. CDR3 sequence (DNA): TGTGCCAGCAGTGAAGGGGGCAAACCCACCCATACGCAGTATTTT. It translates to CASSEGGKPTHTQYF.